Below are 16 T cell receptor beta chains sequenced from a single sample in a study of Ad26.COV2.S vaccination and SARS-CoV-2 variants (dated by TCRdb to the early 2020s). Library creation used the immunoSEQ multiplex PCR assay. Here the immuneACCESS table is served through TCRdb, limited to in-frame sequences with V and J called. Missing clones are a known gap in these copies; in checked studies unresolved V genes cover under half, and the rest lacks a known reason. The sample includes about 410,000 clones, with 88% observed a single time. The ten top clones hold 3.5% of the sample. What the treatment or condition label conveys for this sample: some 19 received Ad26.COV2.S at low or high dose, single or two shots; five or six received placebo; per-sample allocation not given. Repertoires of vaccine and placebo recipients were sequenced from samples collected on day 63 after the first injection.

Material: peripheral blood, obtained in a trial of Ad26.COV2.S vaccine versus placebo. Every receptor here comes from a person aged 18-60 years who received the Ad26.COV2.S COVID-19 vaccine or a placebo.

The chain uses TRBV5-1 and TRBJ1-1, with unresolved D. Germline loops: CDR1 SGHRS, CDR2 YFSETQ. The V and J ends lost 6 bases and 0 bases respectively, with 12 bases between them. The CDR3 loop spans 14 amino acids. CDR3 bases: TGCGCCAGCAAACTTACATACCTGAACACTGAAGCTTTCTTT. This encodes CASKLTYLNTEAFF.

This clone was detected only once. This chain links TRBV6-5 with TRBJ1-5, with D unclear. Germline V CDR1 and CDR2: MNHEY, SVGAGI. The CDR3 runs to 14 residues. Trimming shortened V by 6 bases and J by 1 base, and 10 bases separated the two germline ends. The CDR3 reads CASRSSGSNQPQHF. In DNA, the CDR3 is TGTGCCAGCAGGTCCTCGGGGAGCAATCAGCCCCAGCATTTT.

The chain combines TRBV3-1 (or the pseudogene TRBV3-2) with TRBJ1-3; 9 bases align to TRBD1. J was trimmed by 0 bases and V by 3 bases; bases with no gene match: 9. The CDR3 is 18 residues long. Germline V lookup: CDR1 LGHDT, CDR2 YNNKEL (reference sequence). CDR3 nucleotide sequence: TGTGCCAGCAGCCAGTTTCACGGACAGGGGTCCTCTGGAAACACCATATATTTT. Its protein is CASSQFHGQGSSGNTIYF.

The J gene is TRBJ1-2, the V gene TRBV21-1; the table's TRBD1 call for D was not verified on the DNA. TRBV21-1 is a pseudogene locus. The CDR3 spans 14 residues. The chain's CDR3 is CASSSRGANYGYTF. CDR3 nucleotides: TGTGCCAGCAGCAGCAGGGGAGCTAACTATGGCTACACCTTC.

The CDR3 bases are TGTGCCAGCACATCGGGACAGTCCTACGAGCAGTACTTC. It yields the protein CASTSGQSYEQYF. The genes are TRBV18 and TRBJ2-7; 7 bases align to TRBD1. CDR1 KGHSH and CDR2 LQKENI come from the germline V gene. The CDR3 loop spans 13 amino acids. The V segment lost 8 bases and the J segment 1 base; nucleotides outside the gene matches: 5.

The V gene is TRBV28, the J gene TRBJ2-6; no reliable D call. The germline gives CDR1 MDHEN, CDR2 SYDVKM. V shed 8 bases and J shed 4 bases, with 3 bases lying between them. The CDR3 loop spans 11 amino acids. The CDR3 loop reads CASYGANVLTF. In DNA form, the CDR3 reads TGTGCCAGCTACGGGGCCAACGTCCTGACTTTC.

The chain links TRBV6-5 to TRBJ1-2; D not resolved. The ends were cut back, 6 bases at V and 4 bases at J, with 12 bases in the middle. Germline CDR1 reads MNHEY; CDR2 reads SVGAGI. The CDR3 runs to 13 residues. CDR3 DNA: TGTGCCAGCAGGTCCTTTGATGGCTATGGCTACACCTTC. Translating gives CASRSFDGYGYTF.

The chain combines TRBV11-2 with TRBJ2-3; weak D call: TRBD1 (6 bases). Germline assignment: CDR1 SGHAT and CDR2 FQNNGV. There are 14 residues in the CDR3. V gave up 5 bases and J gave up 12 bases, with 21 bases separating them. The CDR3 DNA follows: TGTGCCAGCAGCAAAAACAGGGCTCACGATCCCCAGTATTTT. Translated: CASSKNRAHDPQYF.

V and J are TRBV10-1 and TRBJ2-1, with TRBD2 matching 10 bases. The length of the CDR3 is 14 residues. From germline, CDR1 is WNHNN and CDR2 SYGVQD (reference sequence). V was clipped by 5 bases and J by 7 bases; unmatched bases: 5. The CDR3 is CASSPSGGKNEQFF. In DNA form, the CDR3 reads TGCGCCAGCAGTCCTAGCGGGGGTAAGAATGAGCAGTTCTTC.

The V and J genes are TRBV19 and TRBJ1-2; 7 positions match TRBD1. Germline lookup yields CDR1 LNHDA and CDR2 SQIVND (reference sequence). This CDR3 is built from 14 residues. V lost 3 bases to trimming and J lost 7 bases; unmatched junction nucleotides: 8. CDR3 in amino acids: CASSMGGQAGGYTF. The CDR3 DNA reads TGTGCCAGTAGTATGGGTGGACAGGCTGGTGGCTACACCTTC.

The chain has TRBV29-1 and TRBJ2-7; 10 nucleotides match TRBD1. Germline lookup yields CDR1 SQVTM and CDR2 ANQGSEA. V gave up 4 bases and J gave up 2 bases; unmatched junction bases: 2. The CDR3 length is 13 residues. CDR3 in amino acids: CSVGQGAAYEQYF. The DNA of the CDR3 is TGCAGCGTTGGACAGGGGGCGGCCTACGAGCAGTACTTC.

The rearrangement links TRBV11-2 to TRBJ1-2; 8 positions match TRBD1. The CDR3 is 15 amino acids. Germline CDR1 reads SGHAT; CDR2 reads FQNNGV. Trimming removed 6 bases from V and 1 base from J; junction bases left unmatched: 7. CDR3 in DNA: TGTGCCAGCAGACAGGACAGGGCATATAACTATGGCTACACCTTC. The encoded protein is CASRQDRAYNYGYTF.

CDR3 sequence (DNA): TGTGCCAGCAGCCGGAGCGGGGGGCCGGGCACCGGGGAGCTGTTTTTT. The encoded protein is CASSRSGGPGTGELFF. The chain has TRBV11-3 and TRBJ2-2; 9 bases match TRBD2. The ends lost 5 bases at V and 4 bases at J; junction bases unmatched: 8. The germline gives CDR1 SGHNT, CDR2 YENEEA. The CDR3 spans 16 residues.

The chain links TRBV19 to TRBJ2-1; TRBD2 agrees at 14 bases. V shed 6 bases, J shed 12 bases, and the junction held 7 bases outside the gene matches. The CDR3 runs to 14 residues. CDR1 LNHDA and CDR2 SQIVND come from the germline V gene (reference sequence). This chain's CDR3 is CASSGLAGGPGQFF. CDR3 DNA sequence: TGTGCCAGTAGCGGACTAGCGGGGGGCCCTGGGCAGTTCTTC. Filled out from reference TRBV19 and TRBJ2-1, the complete variable domain reads DGGITQSPKYLFRKEGQNVTLSCEQNLNHDAMYWYRQDPGQGLRLIYYSQIVNDFQKGDIAEGYSVSREKKESFPLTVTSAQKNPTAFYLCASSGLAGGPGQFFGPGTRLTVL.

The V call is TRBV11-2, the J call TRBJ2-7, with a tentative D call TRBD1 (6 bases). The germline V gene has CDR1 SGHAT and CDR2 FQNNGV. This CDR3 is 13 amino acids long. V gave up 3 bases and J gave up 3 bases, with 9 bases separating them. As DNA, the CDR3 is TGTGCCAGCAGCTTGGGACATTTCTACGAGCAGTACTTC. Its translation is CASSLGHFYEQYF.

V usage is TRBV2 and J usage is TRBJ2-5, with 10 bases identical to TRBD1. J was trimmed by 4 bases and V by 2 bases; bases with no gene match: 7. Germline V gene lookup returns CDR1 SNHLY and CDR2 FYNNEI. The CDR3 is 16 amino acids. The chain's CDR3 is CASSETGQGLRETQYF. CDR3 sequence (DNA): TGTGCCAGCAGTGAAACGGGACAGGGGTTGAGAGAGACCCAGTACTTC.